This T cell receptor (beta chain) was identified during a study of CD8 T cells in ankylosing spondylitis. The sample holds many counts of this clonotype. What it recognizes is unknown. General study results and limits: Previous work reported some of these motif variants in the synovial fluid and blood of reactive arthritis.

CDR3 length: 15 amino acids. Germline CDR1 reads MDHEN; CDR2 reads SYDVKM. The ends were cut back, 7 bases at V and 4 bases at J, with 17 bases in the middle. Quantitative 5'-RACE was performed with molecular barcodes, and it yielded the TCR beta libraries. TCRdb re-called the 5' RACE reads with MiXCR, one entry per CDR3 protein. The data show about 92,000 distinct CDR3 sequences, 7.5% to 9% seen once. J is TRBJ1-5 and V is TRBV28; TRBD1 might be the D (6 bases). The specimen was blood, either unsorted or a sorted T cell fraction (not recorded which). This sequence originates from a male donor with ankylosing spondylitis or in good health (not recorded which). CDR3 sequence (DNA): TGTGCCAGCATCCTCGGTGGGACAACTAATCAGCCCCAGCATTTT. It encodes CASILGGTTNQPQHF.